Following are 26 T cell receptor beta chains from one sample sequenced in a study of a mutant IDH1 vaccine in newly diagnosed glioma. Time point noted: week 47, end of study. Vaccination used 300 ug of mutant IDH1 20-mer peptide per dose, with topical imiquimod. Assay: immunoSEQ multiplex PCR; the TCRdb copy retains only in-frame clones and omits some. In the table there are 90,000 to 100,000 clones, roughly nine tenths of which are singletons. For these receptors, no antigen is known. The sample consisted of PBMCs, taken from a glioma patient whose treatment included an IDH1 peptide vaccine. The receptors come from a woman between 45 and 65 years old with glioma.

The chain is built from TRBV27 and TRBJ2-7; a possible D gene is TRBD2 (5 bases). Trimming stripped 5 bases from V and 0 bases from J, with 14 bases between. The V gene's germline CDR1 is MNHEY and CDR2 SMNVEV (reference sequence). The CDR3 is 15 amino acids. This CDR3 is CASSRVRTLSYEQYF. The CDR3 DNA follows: TGTGCCAGCAGTCGGGTTCGGACTCTCTCCTACGAGCAGTACTTC.

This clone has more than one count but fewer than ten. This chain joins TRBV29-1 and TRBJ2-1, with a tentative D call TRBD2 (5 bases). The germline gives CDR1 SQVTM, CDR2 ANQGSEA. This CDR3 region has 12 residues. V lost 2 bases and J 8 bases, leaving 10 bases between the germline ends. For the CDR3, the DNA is TGCAGCGTTGAAAGGCTAGCTTATGAGCAGTTCTTC. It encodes CSVERLAYEQFF.

CDR3 in amino acids: CASSPWTGVHEQYF. For the CDR3, the DNA is TGTGCCAGCAGCCCGTGGACAGGGGTCCACGAGCAGTACTTC. The gene calls are TRBV7-2 and TRBJ2-7; TRBD1 matches 9 bases. V lost 5 bases, J lost 5 bases, and 7 bases stayed unmatched. CDR1 and CDR2 (germline): SGHTA, FQGNSA. CDR3 length: 14 amino acids.

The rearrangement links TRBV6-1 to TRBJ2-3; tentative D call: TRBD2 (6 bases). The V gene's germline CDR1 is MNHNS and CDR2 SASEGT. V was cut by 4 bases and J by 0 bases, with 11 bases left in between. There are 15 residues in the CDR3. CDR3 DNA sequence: TGTGCCAGCAGTGGGGGGGTGGCTAGCACAGATACGCAGTATTTT. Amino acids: CASSGGVASTDTQYF.

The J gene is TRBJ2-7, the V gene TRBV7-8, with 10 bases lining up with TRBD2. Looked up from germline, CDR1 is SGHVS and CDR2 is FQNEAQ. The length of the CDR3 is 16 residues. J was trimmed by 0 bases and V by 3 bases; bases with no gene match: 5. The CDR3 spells CASSFGRTSGSYEQYF. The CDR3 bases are TGTGCCAGCAGCTTTGGGCGGACTAGCGGCTCCTACGAGCAGTACTTC.

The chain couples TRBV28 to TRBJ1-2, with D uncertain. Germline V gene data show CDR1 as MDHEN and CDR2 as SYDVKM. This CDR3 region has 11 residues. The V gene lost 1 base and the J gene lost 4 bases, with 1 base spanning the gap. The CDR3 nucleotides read TGTGCCAGCAGTTTATCCTATGGCTACACCTTC. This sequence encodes CASSLSYGYTF.

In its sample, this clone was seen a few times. The chain's CDR3 is CASRERESHEQYF. For the CDR3, the DNA is TGCGCCAGCAGGGAGAGGGAGAGTCACGAGCAGTACTTC. The chain joins TRBV5-1 to TRBJ2-7; perhaps TRBD2 as D (5 bases). The CDR3 consists of 13 residues. Germline loops: CDR1 SGHRS, CDR2 YFSETQ. The ends were cut back, 5 bases at V and 5 bases at J, with 14 bases in the middle.

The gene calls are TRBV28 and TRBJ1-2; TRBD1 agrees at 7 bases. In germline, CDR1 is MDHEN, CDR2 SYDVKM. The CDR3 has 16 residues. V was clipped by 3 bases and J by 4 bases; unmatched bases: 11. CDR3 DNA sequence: TGTGCCAGCAGTTTGGCAACAGGGGCTCTTGTCTATGGCTACACCTTC. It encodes CASSLATGALVYGYTF.

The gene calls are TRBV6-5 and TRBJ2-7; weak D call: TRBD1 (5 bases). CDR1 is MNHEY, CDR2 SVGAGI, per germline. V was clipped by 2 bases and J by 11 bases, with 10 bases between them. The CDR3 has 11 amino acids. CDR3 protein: CASSYRGWEYF. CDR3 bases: TGTGCCAGCAGTTACAGGGGTTGGGAGTACTTC.

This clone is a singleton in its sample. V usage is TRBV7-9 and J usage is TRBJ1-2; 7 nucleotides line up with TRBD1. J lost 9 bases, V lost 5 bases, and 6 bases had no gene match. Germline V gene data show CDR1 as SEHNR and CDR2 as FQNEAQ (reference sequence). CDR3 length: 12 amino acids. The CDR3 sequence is CASSPRQGRYTF. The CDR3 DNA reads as TGTGCCAGCAGCCCCAGACAGGGTCGCTACACCTTC. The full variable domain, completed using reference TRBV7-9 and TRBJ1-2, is DTGVSQNPRHKITKRGQNVTFRCDPISEHNRLYWYRQTLGQGPEFLTYFQNEAQLEKSRLLSDRFSAERPKGSFSTLEIQRTEQGDSAMYLCASSPRQGRYTFGSGTRLTVV.

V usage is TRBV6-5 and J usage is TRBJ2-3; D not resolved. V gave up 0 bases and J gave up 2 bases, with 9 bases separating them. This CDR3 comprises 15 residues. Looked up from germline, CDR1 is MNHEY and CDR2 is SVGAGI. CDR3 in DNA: TGTGCCAGCAGTTACTCGAAAACGTTCACAGATACGCAGTATTTT. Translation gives CASSYSKTFTDTQYF.

The CDR3 spells CASSAGQGSSPLHF. The CDR3, as DNA: TGTGCCAGCAGCGCGGGACAGGGGAGTTCACCCCTCCACTTT. This rearrangement joins TRBV9 to TRBJ1-6; 10 nucleotides line up with TRBD1. There are 14 residues in the CDR3. Germline V gene lookup returns CDR1 SGDLS and CDR2 YYNGEE. V gave up 3 bases and J gave up 9 bases; unmatched junction bases: 3.

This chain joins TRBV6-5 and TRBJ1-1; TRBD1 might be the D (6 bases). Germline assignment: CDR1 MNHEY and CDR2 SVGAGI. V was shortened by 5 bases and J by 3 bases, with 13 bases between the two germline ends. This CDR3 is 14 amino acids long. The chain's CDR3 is CASSVRDTYTEAFF. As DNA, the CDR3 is TGTGCCAGCAGTGTTCGGGACACTTACACTGAAGCTTTCTTT.

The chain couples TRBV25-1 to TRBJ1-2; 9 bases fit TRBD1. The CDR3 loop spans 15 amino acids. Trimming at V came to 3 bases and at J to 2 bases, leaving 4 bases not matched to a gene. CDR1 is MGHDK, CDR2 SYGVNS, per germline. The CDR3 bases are TGTGCCAGCAGTGATGGGACAGGGAAAAACTATGGCTACACCTTC. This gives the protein CASSDGTGKNYGYTF.

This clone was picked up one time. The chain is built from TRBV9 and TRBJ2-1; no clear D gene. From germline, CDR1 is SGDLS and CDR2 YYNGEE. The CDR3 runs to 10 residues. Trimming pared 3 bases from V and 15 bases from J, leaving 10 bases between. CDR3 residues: CASSGREWFF. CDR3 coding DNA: TGTGCCAGCAGCGGCCGCGAGTGGTTCTTC.

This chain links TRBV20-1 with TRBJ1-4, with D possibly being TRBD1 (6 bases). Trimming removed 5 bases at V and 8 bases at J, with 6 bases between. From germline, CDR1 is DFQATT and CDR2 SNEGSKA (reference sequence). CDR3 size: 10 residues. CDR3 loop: CSAQGEKLFF. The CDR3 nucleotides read TGCAGTGCTCAGGGGGAAAAACTGTTTTTT.

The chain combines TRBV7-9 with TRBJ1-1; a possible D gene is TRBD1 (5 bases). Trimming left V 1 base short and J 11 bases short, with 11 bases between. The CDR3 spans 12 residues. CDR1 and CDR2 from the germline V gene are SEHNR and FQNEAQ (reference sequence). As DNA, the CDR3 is TGTGCCAGCAGCTTAGGTGGACGGGGGGCTTTCTTT. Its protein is CASSLGGRGAFF.

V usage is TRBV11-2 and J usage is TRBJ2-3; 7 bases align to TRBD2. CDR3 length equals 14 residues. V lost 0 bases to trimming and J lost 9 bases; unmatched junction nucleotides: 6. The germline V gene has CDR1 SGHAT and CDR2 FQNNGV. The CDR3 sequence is CASSLDLGRETQYF. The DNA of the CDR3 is TGTGCCAGCAGCTTAGATCTGGGGCGGGAGACGCAGTATTTT.

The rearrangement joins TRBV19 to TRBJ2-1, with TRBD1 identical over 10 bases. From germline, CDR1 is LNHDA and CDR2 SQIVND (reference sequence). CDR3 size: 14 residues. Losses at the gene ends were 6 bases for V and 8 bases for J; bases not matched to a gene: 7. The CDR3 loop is CASSQGQGLDEQFF. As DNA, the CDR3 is TGTGCCAGTAGCCAGGGACAGGGGTTAGATGAGCAGTTCTTC.

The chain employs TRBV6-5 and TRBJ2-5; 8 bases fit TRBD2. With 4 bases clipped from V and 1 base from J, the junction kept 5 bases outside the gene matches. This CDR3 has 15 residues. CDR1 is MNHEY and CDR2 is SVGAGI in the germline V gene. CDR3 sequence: CASSSRGGGQETQYF. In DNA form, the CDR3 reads TGTGCCAGCAGTTCTCGGGGGGGCGGCCAAGAGACCCAGTACTTC.

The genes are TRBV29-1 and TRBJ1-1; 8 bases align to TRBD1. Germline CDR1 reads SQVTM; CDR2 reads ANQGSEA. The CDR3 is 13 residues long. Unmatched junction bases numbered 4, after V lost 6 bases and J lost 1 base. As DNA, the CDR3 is TGCAGCGTGGGGGACAGGTGGAACACTGAAGCTTTCTTT. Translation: CSVGDRWNTEAFF.

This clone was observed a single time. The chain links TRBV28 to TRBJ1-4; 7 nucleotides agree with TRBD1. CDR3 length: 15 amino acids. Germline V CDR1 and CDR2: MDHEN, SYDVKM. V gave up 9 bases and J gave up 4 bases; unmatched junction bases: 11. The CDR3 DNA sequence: TGTGCCAGTGGAGAGTGGGACAGTTATAATGAAAAACTGTTTTTT. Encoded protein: CASGEWDSYNEKLFF. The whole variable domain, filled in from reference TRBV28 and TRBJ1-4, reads DVKVTQSSRYLVKRTGEKVFLECVQDMDHENMFWYRQDPGLGLRLIYFSYDVKMKEKGDIPEGYSVSREKKERFSLILESASTNQTSMYLCASGEWDSYNEKLFFGSGTQLSVL.

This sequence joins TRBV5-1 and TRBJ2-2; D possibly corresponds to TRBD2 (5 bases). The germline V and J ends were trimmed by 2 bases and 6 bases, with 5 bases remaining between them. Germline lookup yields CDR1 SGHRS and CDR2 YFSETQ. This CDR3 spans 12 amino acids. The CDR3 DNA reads TGCGCCAGCAGCTTCGGGGCCGGGGAGCTGTTTTTT. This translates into CASSFGAGELFF.

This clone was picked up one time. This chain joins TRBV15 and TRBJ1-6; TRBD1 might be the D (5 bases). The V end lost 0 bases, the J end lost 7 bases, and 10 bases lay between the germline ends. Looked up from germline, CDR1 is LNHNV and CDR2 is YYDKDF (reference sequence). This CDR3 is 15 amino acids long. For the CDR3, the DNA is TGTGCCACCAGCAGAGAGGGGGTGACCAATTCACCCCTCCACTTT. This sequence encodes CATSREGVTNSPLHF.

The CDR3 DNA follows: TGTGCCAGCAGTTTGAAGGGGGATACGCAGTATTTT. Amino acids: CASSLKGDTQYF. V is TRBV27 and J is TRBJ2-3; perhaps TRBD1 as D (5 bases). V was trimmed by 3 bases and J by 6 bases, leaving 7 bases between them. Germline V gene lookup returns CDR1 MNHEY and CDR2 SMNVEV (reference sequence). This CDR3 spans 12 amino acids.

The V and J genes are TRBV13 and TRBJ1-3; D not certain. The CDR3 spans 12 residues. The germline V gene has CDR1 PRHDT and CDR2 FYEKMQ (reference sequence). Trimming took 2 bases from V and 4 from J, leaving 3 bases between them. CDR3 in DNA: TGTGCCAGCAGCTTACCGGGAAACACCATATATTTT. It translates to CASSLPGNTIYF.